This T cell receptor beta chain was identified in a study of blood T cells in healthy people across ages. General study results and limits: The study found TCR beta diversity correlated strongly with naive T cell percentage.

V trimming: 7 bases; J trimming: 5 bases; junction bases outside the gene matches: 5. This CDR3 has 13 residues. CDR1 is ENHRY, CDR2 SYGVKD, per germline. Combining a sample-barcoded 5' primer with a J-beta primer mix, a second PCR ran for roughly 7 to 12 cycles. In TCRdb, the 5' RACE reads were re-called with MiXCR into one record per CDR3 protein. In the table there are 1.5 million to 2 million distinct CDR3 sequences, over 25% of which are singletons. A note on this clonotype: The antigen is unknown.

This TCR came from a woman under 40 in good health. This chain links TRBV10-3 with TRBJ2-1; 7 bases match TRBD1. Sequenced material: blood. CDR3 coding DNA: TGTGCCATCAATACCGGGACAGACAATGAGCAGTTCTTC. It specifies CAINTGTDNEQFF.